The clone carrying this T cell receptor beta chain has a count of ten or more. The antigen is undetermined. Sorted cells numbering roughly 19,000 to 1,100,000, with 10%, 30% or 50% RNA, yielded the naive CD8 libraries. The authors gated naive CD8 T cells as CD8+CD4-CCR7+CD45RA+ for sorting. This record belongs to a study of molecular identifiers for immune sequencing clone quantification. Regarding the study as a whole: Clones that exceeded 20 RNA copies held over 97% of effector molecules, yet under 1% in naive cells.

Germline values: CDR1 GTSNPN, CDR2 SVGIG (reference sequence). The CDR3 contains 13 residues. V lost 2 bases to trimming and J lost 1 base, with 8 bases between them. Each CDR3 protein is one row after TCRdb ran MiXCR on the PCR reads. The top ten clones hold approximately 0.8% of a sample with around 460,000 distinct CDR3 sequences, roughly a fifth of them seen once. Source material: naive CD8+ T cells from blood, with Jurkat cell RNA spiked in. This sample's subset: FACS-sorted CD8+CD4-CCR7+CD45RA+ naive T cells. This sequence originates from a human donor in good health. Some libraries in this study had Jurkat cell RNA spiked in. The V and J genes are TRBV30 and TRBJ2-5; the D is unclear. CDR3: CAWSLGSQETQYF. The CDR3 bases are TGTGCCTGGAGTTTAGGGTCCCAAGAGACCCAGTACTTC.